Sequencing of this T cell receptor (beta chain) was carried out in a study of cytomegalovirus exposure and HLA in healthy donors. Profiling relied on immunoSEQ multiplex PCR, and the TCRdb table lists in-frame clones only, not all of them. The sample yields 250,000 to 400,000 clones, roughly nine tenths seen once. Findings of the study overall: Reported performance of the classifier showed diagnosis of cytomegalovirus status with high specificity and sensitivity. It was around 160 TCR beta chains that were listed as cytomegalovirus-associated.

Germline V CDR1 and CDR2: SGHNT, YYREEE (reference sequence). CDR3 length: 15 residues. Trimming at V came to 5 bases and at J to 6 bases, leaving 7 bases not matched to a gene. This clone was observed once. Its specificity is unknown. The clonotype originates from a woman aged 30 to 39 in good health and CMV-seropositive. The sample comprised PBMCs. The V call is TRBV5-4, the J call TRBJ1-6; 8 bases align to TRBD1. In DNA, the CDR3 is TGTGCCAGCAGACCTCAGGGGGCAGGTAATTCACCCCTCCACTTT. It codes for CASRPQGAGNSPLHF.